This T cell receptor beta chain was profiled in a study of cytomegalovirus exposure and HLA in healthy donors. Broader study findings: Most TCR sequences were seen very rarely across donors, but some public TCRs occurred in many. CMV antigen specificity was confirmed in vitro for a few CMV-associated chains. Some TCR beta chains (roughly 150 of them) were listed as cytomegalovirus-associated.

TCRdb keeps only in-frame clones here, not all; method: immunoSEQ multiplex PCR. The sample carries around 190,000 clones, roughly 82% recorded once. On this clone itself: Antigen unknown.

The approximately 120-subject validation cohort, separate from the roughly 700-subject first cohort, included the donors. Germline V gene sequence: CDR1 MRHNA, CDR2 SNTAGT. The CDR3 totals 13 residues. Trimming took 6 bases from V and 8 from J; bases not matched to a gene: 3. This TCR came from a woman younger than 35 in good health and CMV-seronegative. The genes are TRBV6-4 and TRBJ2-1, with TRBD1 identical over 11 bases. The material sequenced was PBMCs. CDR3 in amino acids: CASSRDRGDEQFF. The CDR3 DNA reads TGTGCCAGCAGCCGGGACAGGGGGGATGAGCAGTTCTTC.